This T cell receptor (beta chain) was observed in a study of blood T cell repertoires in COVID-19. Authors' methods: Nucleated cell number was recorded as an estimate derived from reference gene primer amplification. Profiling relied on immunoSEQ multiplex PCR, and the TCRdb table lists in-frame clones only, not all of them. V, J and clone size are taken as reported in that table, and D and trimming were inferred from the DNA itself. The sample includes just over 250,000 clones, over 75% of them seen just once. The TCR was taken from a woman aged 70-85 years with COVID-19, enrolled during active disease. Sequencing was carried out using peripheral blood.

The CDR3 DNA sequence: TGTGCCAGCAGCTTTAATTTTTTCCGCGCAAGCTCCTACAATGAGCAGTTCTTC. Its translation: CASSFNFFRASSYNEQFF. V is TRBV7-6 and J is TRBJ2-1; D gene uncertain. The V end was cut by 3 bases, the J end by 0 bases, with 18 bases between. CDR1 and CDR2 (germline): SGHVS, FNYEAQ. The CDR3 covers 18 residues.